This T cell receptor (beta chain) was documented in a study of T cell responses to AZD1222 COVID-19 vaccine. Assay: immunoSEQ multiplex PCR; the TCRdb copy retains only in-frame clones and omits some. The sample lists about 110,000 clones; approximately 90% were seen once. Investigators merged groups given second doses at roughly 4 or roughly 12 weeks. A word on this clone: What it recognizes is unknown.

V lost 8 bases, J lost 4 bases, and 11 bases lay in between. CDR1 is SNHLY, CDR2 FYNNEI, per germline. CDR3 length: 12 residues. General study points: The span of vaccine-associated CD4 TCRs extended across spike, with dominance at 160-218 and 743-854.

The receptor was derived from an adult who received the AZD1222 COVID-19 vaccine. This chain uses TRBV2 with TRBJ2-5, with D uncertain. The sequenced sample was peripheral blood, obtained 28 days after the second AZD1222 dose. CDR3 region: CASAFSRETQYF. The CDR3 DNA reads as TGTGCCAGCGCATTTTCCCGAGAGACCCAGTACTTC.